These 19 T cell receptor beta chains share one sample of origin, sequenced in a study of blood T cell repertoires in COVID-19. TCRdb's table, derived via immunoSEQ multiplex PCR, lists solely in-frame clones and lacks some. Among 100,000 to 150,000 clones listed, 80% to 95% were seen once. Sequencing was carried out using peripheral blood. These TCRs come from a man aged 45 to 65 with COVID-19, enrolled during active disease.

The chain couples TRBV6-5 to TRBJ2-7; TRBD1 aligns across 7 bases. The germline CDR1 and CDR2 sequences are MNHEY and SVGAGI. V shed 6 bases and J 4 bases; nucleotides not matched to a gene: 9. The CDR3 runs to 14 residues. The CDR3: CASRRDRDRYEQYV. The CDR3 DNA follows: TGTGCCAGCAGGAGAGACAGGGATCGATACGAGCAGTACGTC.

This sequence joins TRBV6-5 and TRBJ1-1, with 8 bases lining up with TRBD1. In germline, CDR1 is MNHEY, CDR2 SVGAGI. V dropped 6 bases and J dropped 6; count of bases not matched to a gene: 9. The CDR3 is made up of 14 amino acids. The CDR3, as DNA: TGTGCCAGCAGCATCGACAGGGGTGGGTCTGAAGCTTTCTTT. Protein sequence: CASSIDRGGSEAFF.

J is TRBJ1-1 and V is TRBV5-4; 8 bases fit TRBD1. Trimming took 5 bases from V and 4 from J; bases not matched to a gene: 7. The CDR3 length is 14 residues. CDR1 is SGHNT, CDR2 YYREEE, per germline (reference sequence). The CDR3 DNA reads as TGTGCCAGCAGAGGTACAGGGGGAAGCACTGAAGCTTTCTTT. Translation: CASRGTGGSTEAFF.

The genes are TRBV10-1 and TRBJ2-7; D is ambiguous. V shed 9 bases and J shed 5 bases, with 11 bases lying between them. Per the germline V gene, CDR1 is WNHNN and CDR2 is SYGVQD (reference sequence). This CDR3 has 11 residues. This CDR3 is CARIDIDEQYF. The CDR3 nucleotides read TGCGCCAGAATAGACATCGACGAGCAGTACTTC.

The chain recombines TRBV25-1 with TRBJ1-1; D call uncertain. V was trimmed by 0 bases and J by 6 bases, leaving 17 bases between them. Germline CDR1 MGHDK, CDR2 SYGVNS. This CDR3 has 16 residues. CDR3 region: CASSEYKGGRRAEAFF. The DNA of the CDR3 is TGTGCCAGCAGTGAATATAAAGGAGGGAGAAGGGCTGAAGCTTTCTTT.

CDR3 sequence (DNA): TGTGCCAGCAGCTTGGTGGACAATCCAAACTATGGCTACACCTTC. Protein: CASSLVDNPNYGYTF. The rearrangement uses TRBV5-4 and TRBJ1-2; D is possibly TRBD1 (5 bases). The germline V and J ends were trimmed by 0 bases and 2 bases, with 11 bases remaining between them. Germline CDR1 SGHNT, CDR2 YYREEE (reference sequence). The CDR3 contains 15 residues.

J is TRBJ2-5 and V is TRBV6-5, with D possibly matching TRBD2 (5 bases). From germline, CDR1 is MNHEY and CDR2 SVGAGI. V lost 0 bases to trimming and J lost 0 bases, with 8 bases between them. There are 15 residues in the CDR3. CDR3 in amino acids: CASSYSGADQETQYF. The CDR3 nucleotides are TGTGCCAGCAGTTACTCGGGAGCGGACCAAGAGACCCAGTACTTC.

V usage is TRBV19 and J usage is TRBJ2-3, with a tentative D call TRBD1 (6 bases). Germline V gene lookup returns CDR1 LNHDA and CDR2 SQIVND (reference sequence). The V and J ends lost 4 bases and 0 bases respectively, with 14 bases between them. The CDR3 extends over 16 amino acids. This CDR3 is CASSTHRQESTDTQYF. CDR3 sequence (DNA): TGTGCCAGTAGTACTCATCGACAGGAGAGCACAGATACGCAGTATTTT. Looking up the rest from reference TRBV19 and TRBJ2-3 gives the full variable domain: DGGITQSPKYLFRKEGQNVTLSCEQNLNHDAMYWYRQDPGQGLRLIYYSQIVNDFQKGDIAEGYSVSREKKESFPLTVTSAQKNPTAFYLCASSTHRQESTDTQYFGPGTRLTVL.

The V gene is TRBV2, the J gene TRBJ2-3; 12 positions agree with TRBD2. Per germline, CDR1 SNHLY and CDR2 FYNNEI. The CDR3 length is 15 residues. V shed 7 bases, J shed 0 bases, and the junction held 2 bases outside the gene matches. CDR3 sequence reads: CASTGTSGSTDTQYF. CDR3 nucleotides: TGTGCCAGCACCGGGACTAGCGGGAGCACAGATACGCAGTATTTT.

The chain couples TRBV18 to TRBJ1-1; D is uncertain. CDR1 KGHSH and CDR2 LQKENI come from the germline V gene. V was cut by 2 bases and J by 3 bases, with 13 bases left in between. The CDR3 extends over 15 amino acids. The CDR3, as DNA: TGTGCCAGCTCACCATTCGTGAGGAACCACACTGAAGCTTTCTTT. Residues: CASSPFVRNHTEAFF.

The CDR3 loop is CASSQLGTFSYEQYF. CDR3 DNA: TGCGCCAGCAGCCAACTCGGGACATTTTCCTACGAGCAGTACTTC. The chain joins TRBV4-1 to TRBJ2-7, with a possible D match to TRBD1 (6 bases). This CDR3 spans 15 amino acids. Germline V lookup: CDR1 MGHRA, CDR2 YSYEKL. Trimming took off 2 bases at V and 1 base at J, with 12 bases between the two ends.

V and J are TRBV3-1 (or the pseudogene TRBV3-2) and TRBJ2-3; TRBD2 aligns across 7 bases. V gave up 5 bases and J gave up 1 base; unmatched junction bases: 9. CDR1 is LGHDT, CDR2 YNNKEL, per germline (reference sequence). The CDR3 spans 16 residues. CDR3 sequence reads: CASSKMGGGGTDTQYF. The CDR3, as DNA: TGTGCCAGCAGCAAAATGGGCGGGGGAGGCACAGATACGCAGTATTTT.

This rearrangement joins TRBV5-6 to TRBJ2-5, with 8 nucleotides matching TRBD1. This CDR3 has 14 amino acids. V gave up 0 bases and J gave up 3 bases; unmatched junction bases: 1. Germline CDR1 is SGHDT and CDR2 is YYEEEE. CDR3 amino acids: CASSLVDREETQYF. DNA for the CDR3: TGTGCCAGCAGCTTGGTGGACAGGGAAGAGACCCAGTACTTC.

The CDR3 nucleotides are TGTGCCACCAGTGCTGCAGGGGGCAAGGGCTACACCTTC. Translation: CATSAAGGKGYTF. The V call is TRBV24-1, the J call TRBJ1-2; 8 bases map to TRBD1. V trimming: 5 bases; J trimming: 8 bases; junction bases outside the gene matches: 6. CDR3 length: 13 residues. From germline, CDR1 is KGHDR and CDR2 SFDVKD.

This chain uses TRBV5-1 with TRBJ2-7, with 9 nucleotides matching TRBD1. The junction had 8 bases not matched to a gene; V was cut back by 0 bases and J by 1 base. There are 17 residues in the CDR3. Looked up from germline, CDR1 is SGHRS and CDR2 is YFSETQ. Here the CDR3 reads CASSLASDGTGSYEQYF. CDR3 coding DNA: TGCGCCAGCAGCTTGGCCAGCGACGGGACAGGGTCCTACGAGCAGTACTTC.

The genes are TRBV24-1 and TRBJ2-2; the D gene is possibly TRBD1 (6 bases). Trimming left V 0 bases short and J 3 bases short, with 7 bases between. The V gene's germline CDR1 is KGHDR and CDR2 SFDVKD. The CDR3 spans 15 residues. CDR3 sequence: CATSDLSGDTGELFF. The DNA for the CDR3 is TGTGCCACCAGTGATTTGTCAGGGGACACCGGGGAGCTGTTTTTT.

J is TRBJ2-3 and V is TRBV7-2; 9 nucleotides line up with TRBD2. J lost 5 bases, V lost 1 base, and 4 bases had no gene match. The germline gives CDR1 SGHTA, CDR2 FQGNSA. The CDR3 covers 15 residues. The CDR3 DNA follows: TGTGCCAGCAGCTTAGTAGCGGGAGAGGTAGATACGCAGTATTTT. Protein sequence: CASSLVAGEVDTQYF.

The chain carries TRBV6-5 and TRBJ2-5; TRBD1 agrees at 10 bases. The CDR3 sequence is 15 residues long. Looked up from germline, CDR1 is MNHEY and CDR2 is SVGAGI. V was clipped by 4 bases and J by 1 base; unmatched bases: 3. This chain's CDR3 is CASSSWDRGQETQYF. CDR3 DNA: TGTGCCAGCAGTTCTTGGGACAGGGGCCAAGAGACCCAGTACTTC.

This sequence joins TRBV28 and TRBJ1-2, with D maybe TRBD1 (6 bases). The CDR3 length is 15 residues. Germline assignment: CDR1 MDHEN and CDR2 SYDVKM. Trimming took off 3 bases at V and 0 bases at J, with 11 bases between the two ends. The CDR3 spells CASSFRNRANYGYTF. The CDR3 nucleotides read TGTGCCAGCAGTTTCCGCAACAGGGCTAACTATGGCTACACCTTC.